The entry below describes one T cell receptor beta chain. The target antigen is unknown. The sample originates from a study of blood T cells in healthy people across ages. General study results and limits: The diversity estimates, figures obtained from one million T cells, were considered underestimates.

In germline, CDR1 is SGHRS, CDR2 YFSETQ. This CDR3 comprises 14 residues. Deletions cut 4 bases from V and 2 bases from J, with 12 bases between. Through a sample-barcoded 5' primer and a J-beta primer mix, a second PCR was run for roughly 7 to 12 cycles. TCRdb reprocessed the 5' RACE reads via MiXCR and lists one record per CDR3 protein. This sample carries roughly 800,000 distinct CDR3 sequences, approximately 35% of them seen once, and the ten largest clones take 13%. The specimen sequenced was blood. The clonotype was recovered from a man between 18 and 29 years old in good health. The chain couples TRBV5-1 to TRBJ2-5; D possibly corresponds to TRBD1 (5 bases). The DNA for the CDR3 is TGCGCCAGCAGCGCCGGACACGAGCAAGAGACCCAGTACTTC. Its translation is CASSAGHEQETQYF.